This TCR beta chain derives from a study of T-cell memory formation after mild COVID-19. The trim removed 5 bases at V and 0 bases at J, leaving 11 bases unmatched. The germline gives CDR1 KGHSH, CDR2 LQKENI. The CDR3 contains 17 residues. 5'RACE, which relied on constant-segment primers, yielded TCR alpha and TCR beta cDNA libraries carrying sample barcodes and UMIs. TCRdb analysed the 5' RACE reads with MiXCR anew, one entry per CDR3 protein. The data hold 150,000 or so distinct CDR3 sequences, with roughly a third observed a single time. The receptor comes from an adult woman who had mild COVID-19 (a few samples of this study predate the infection). Cell type and time point are not known. Sequencing was carried out using PBMCs or a T cell subset sorted from them (not recorded which). The chain joins TRBV18 to TRBJ2-3, with 7 positions matching TRBD2. The CDR3 DNA sequence: TGTGCCAGCTCATCCAGACCCGGGGGGTATAGCACAGATACGCAGTATTTT. Its translation is CASSSRPGGYSTDTQYF. Full variable domain (remainder filled in from reference TRBV18 and TRBJ2-3): NAGVMQNPRHLVRRRGQEARLRCSPMKGHSHVYWYRQLPEEGLKFMVYLQKENIIDESGMPKERFSAEFPKEGPSILRIQQVVRGDSAAYFCASSSRPGGYSTDTQYFGPGTRLTVL.